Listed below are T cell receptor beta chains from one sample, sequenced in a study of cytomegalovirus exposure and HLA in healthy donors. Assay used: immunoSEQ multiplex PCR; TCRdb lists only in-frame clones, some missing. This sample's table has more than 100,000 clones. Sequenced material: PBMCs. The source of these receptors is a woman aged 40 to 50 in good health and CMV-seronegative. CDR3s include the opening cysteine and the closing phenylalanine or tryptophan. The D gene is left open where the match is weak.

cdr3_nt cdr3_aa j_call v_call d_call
TGTGCCAGCAGCGCGACTAGCGGGGGAACAGATACGCAGTATTTT CASSATSGGTDTQYF TRBJ2-3 TRBV9 TRBD2
TGTGCTAGGGGGAAGGCGAGCAATCAGCCCCAGCATTTT CARGKASNQPQHF TRBJ1-5 TRBV19 -
TGTGCCAGCAGCATAGGGCAGGGGGCGACTGAAGCTTTCTTT CASSIGQGATEAFF TRBJ1-1 TRBV7-2 TRBD1
TGTGCCTGCCGGGACAGGGGTTACTCTGGGGCCAACGTCCTGACTTTC CACRDRGYSGANVLTF TRBJ2-6 TRBV6-6 TRBD1
TGTGCCAGCAGCCCCTTTGGGGGGTTCAGTACTGAAGCTTTCTTT CASSPFGGFSTEAFF TRBJ1-1 TRBV5-6 -
TGTGCCAGCAGCCAAGATCCCGACAGCCACACTGAAGCTTTCTTT CASSQDPDSHTEAFF TRBJ1-1 TRBV4-2 -
TGTGCCAGCAGTGGAAGGGCGGGGAGCAATCAGCCCCAGCATTTT CASSGRAGSNQPQHF TRBJ1-5 TRBV6-6 -
TGTGCCAGCAGTTCCAGGGGGGTATCCTACGAGCAGTACTTC CASSSRGVSYEQYF TRBJ2-7 TRBV6-6 -
TGTGCCAGCAGCTCACTACAGGGGGCCGGTGGAAACACCATATATTTT CASSSLQGAGGNTIYF TRBJ1-3 TRBV7-9 TRBD1
TGTGCCAGCAGTGGCCGGGAGACCCAGTACTTC CASSGRETQYF TRBJ2-5 TRBV2 -
TGCGCCAGCAGCCAACTGTCCAGGGCCCAAGAGACCCAGTACTTC CASSQLSRAQETQYF TRBJ2-5 TRBV4-1 -
TGCGCCAGCAAATTACAGAACACTGAAGCTTTCTTT CASKLQNTEAFF TRBJ1-1 TRBV10-2 -
TGCGCCAGCAGCCAAGCCCGAGGGGGAACGGTTAACTATGGCTACACCTTC CASSQARGGTVNYGYTF TRBJ1-2 TRBV4-3 -
TGTGCCAGCAGCTCGACAGGGACCCTTTACGAGCAGTACTTC CASSSTGTLYEQYF TRBJ2-7 TRBV7-3 TRBD1
TGTGCCAGCAGTTACTTAAAGCTGGATACGCAGTATTTT CASSYLKLDTQYF TRBJ2-3 TRBV6-5 -
TGTGCGGGGGGGGTAGCGGGGGCCCGGATTACAGATACGCAGTATTTT CAGGVAGARITDTQYF TRBJ2-3 TRBV7-2 TRBD2
TGTGCCAGCAGCTATGTGGGACAAGGAGCCGAGACCCAGTACTTC CASSYVGQGAETQYF TRBJ2-5 TRBV7-9 -
TGCGCCAGCAGCTACGACAGAGAGACCCAGTACTTC CASSYDRETQYF TRBJ2-5 TRBV5-1 -
TGTGCCAGCAGTGAGCTAGCGGGGGGCGCAGATACGCAGTATTTT CASSELAGGADTQYF TRBJ2-3 TRBV2 TRBD2
TGTGCCAGCAGCCCTCAAGGAGGCCATAATTCACCCCTCCACTTT CASSPQGGHNSPLHF TRBJ1-6 TRBV2 -
TGTGCCAGCAAGGAGGACAGTAATAACAATGAGCAGTTCTTC CASKEDSNNNEQFF TRBJ2-1 TRBV25-1 -
TGTGCCAGCAGCCAAGAAACCCTAGCGGGTTCCCCTTGGGATACGCAGTATTTT CASSQETLAGSPWDTQYF TRBJ2-3 TRBV4-2 TRBD2
TGTGCCAGCAGTTTAAAGGGACAGGGGGCCGGGGAGCTGTTTTTT CASSLKGQGAGELFF TRBJ2-2 TRBV27 TRBD1